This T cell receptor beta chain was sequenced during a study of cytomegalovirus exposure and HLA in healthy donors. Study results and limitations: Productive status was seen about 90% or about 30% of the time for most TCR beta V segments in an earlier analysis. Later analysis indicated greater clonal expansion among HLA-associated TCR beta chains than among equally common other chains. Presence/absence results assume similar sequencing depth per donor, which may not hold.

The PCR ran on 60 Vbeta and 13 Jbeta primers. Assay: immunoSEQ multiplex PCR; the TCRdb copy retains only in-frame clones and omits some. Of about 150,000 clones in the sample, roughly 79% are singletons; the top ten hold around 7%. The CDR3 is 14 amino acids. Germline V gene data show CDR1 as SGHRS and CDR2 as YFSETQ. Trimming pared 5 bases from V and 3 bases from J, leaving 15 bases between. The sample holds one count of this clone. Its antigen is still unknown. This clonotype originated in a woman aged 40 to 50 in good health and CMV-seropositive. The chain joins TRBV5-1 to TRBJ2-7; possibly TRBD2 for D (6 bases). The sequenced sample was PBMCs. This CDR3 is CASSSDGGYYEQYF. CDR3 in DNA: TGCGCCAGCAGTTCAGACGGGGGATACTACGAGCAGTACTTC. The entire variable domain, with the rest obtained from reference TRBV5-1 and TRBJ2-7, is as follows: KAGVTQTPRYLIKTRGQQVTLSCSPISGHRSVSWYQQTPGQGLQFLFEYFSETQRNKGNFPGRFSGRQFSNSRSEMNVSTLELGDSALYLCASSSDGGYYEQYFGPGTRLTVT.